This paragraph reports one TCR beta chain. Its antigen remains unknown. Viral peptide pools were used in the ViraFEST assay to expand antigen-specific CD4+ T cells, and sequencing came afterward. Cells that had been cultured for roughly ten days were the source of isolated CD4+ T cells. Each participant received a vaccine that was either BNT162b2 or mRNA-1273, given as two doses. These data are taken from a study of vaccination effects on CD4 cells after COVID-19. This CDR3 contains 14 residues. V lost 3 bases and J 3 bases, leaving 8 bases between the germline ends. Germline V gene lookup returns CDR1 MGHDK and CDR2 SYGVNS. TCRdb's table, derived via immunoSEQ multiplex PCR, lists solely in-frame clones and lacks some. The profile shows approximately 25,000 clones, nearly 80% of them singletons.

The sequencing used CD4+ T cells from PBMCs cultured with SARS-CoV-2 spike peptides, collected after COVID-19 vaccination. The sequence came from a human donor who received a COVID-19 vaccine. Some clones in this sample may be carry-over from other donors' samples. The chain is built from TRBV25-1 and TRBJ2-2; D is undetermined. The chain's CDR3 is CASSDPRHTGELFF. DNA of the CDR3: TGTGCCAGCAGTGACCCCAGGCACACCGGGGAGCTGTTTTTT.